This entry describes one T cell receptor beta chain. Its antigen remains undetermined. Within one base of it there is no much larger clone, and no base qualities were kept. This sample was included in a study of lymphopenia after photon versus proton radiotherapy (dated 2019 in TCRdb). In the study overall: In patients with gastrointestinal tumors who developed high-grade lymphopenia, the study compared the immunological effects of photon radiation therapy with those of proton radiation therapy. The cohort comprised 20 to 25 patients with gastrointestinal tumors who received either photon or proton therapy and then developed lymphopenia. The study aimed to characterize how the two radiation modalities differ in their impact on the immune system. The paper's findings and limits, for the study overall: Across the cohort, a larger post-nadir drop in TCR diversity was inversely correlated with overall survival time among patients who died. The survival association was assessed only in patients who died, and better survival with proton therapy was presented by the authors as a possibility rather than a demonstrated result. Once the lymphocyte count had reached its nadir, the repertoires of photon-treated patients showed oligoclonal expansion, particularly of CD8+ Temra cells, and this expansion drove the decline in diversity. During treatment, patients who received photon therapy lost naive T cells and TCR diversity and gained effector/memory populations, whereas patients who received proton therapy remained relatively stable.

V loses 9 bases, J loses 0 bases, and the germline ends lie 18 bases apart. Sequences LNHDA (CDR1) and SQIVND (CDR2) are obtained from the germline V gene (reference sequence). Counted from cysteine to phenylalanine, this CDR3 has 16 amino acids. Of the read, only the CDR3 DNA is kept; its 48 bases are in frame from base 1. The library was produced with the immunoSEQ multiplex PCR assay. T cell repertoires were profiled by deep sequencing of rearranged TCR beta loci, alongside multiparametric flow cytometry. In TCRdb, the immuneACCESS table is reduced to in-frame sequences with V and J assigned. These tables do not hold every clone; where another copy was compared, an unresolved V gene accounts for under half, and the others remain unexplained. The sample table shows roughly 41,000 clones, and about 84% are seen once. The ten largest clonotypes hold approximately 2.9% of the sample.

The rearranged chain carries TRBV19 and TRBJ1-3; the D gene identity is not certain. The sequence was obtained from a man aged 50 to 60 with gastric cancer. Here the sequenced sample was peripheral blood, taken from a patient treated with photon-based radiotherapy. CDR3 protein: CASREPRPVSGNTIYF. The nucleotide sequence is TGTGCCAGCCGTGAGCCCAGGCCCGTCTCTGGAAACACCATATATTTT.